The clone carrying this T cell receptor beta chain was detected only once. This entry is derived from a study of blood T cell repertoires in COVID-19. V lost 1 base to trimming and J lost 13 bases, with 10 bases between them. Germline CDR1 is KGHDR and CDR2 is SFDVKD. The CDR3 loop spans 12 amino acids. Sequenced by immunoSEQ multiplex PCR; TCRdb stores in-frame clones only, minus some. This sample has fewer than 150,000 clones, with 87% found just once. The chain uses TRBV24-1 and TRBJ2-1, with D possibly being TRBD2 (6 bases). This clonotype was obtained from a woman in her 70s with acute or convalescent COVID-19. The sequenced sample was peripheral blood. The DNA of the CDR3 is TGTGCCACCAGTGATTTTGGGACTCCCCAGTTCTTC. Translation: CATSDFGTPQFF.